The following is a TCR beta chain sequence with its context. A much bigger clone sits one base away, suggesting this may be a read error. Because it lacks the conserved phenylalanine or tryptophan at the end, this CDR3 is likely a read error. The data stem from a study of Graves' ophthalmopathy and Graves' hyperthyroidism. Amplification from RNA transcripts yielded the TCR beta CDR3 regions. Second-round multiplex PCR came after first-round RT-PCR with HTBI primers. TCRdb analysed the multiplex PCR reads with MiXCR anew, one entry per CDR3 protein. The sample lists around 1.1 million distinct CDR3 sequences, about 38% seen once, with around 10% in the top ten. Trimming left V 4 bases short and J 6 bases short, with 10 bases between. Germline CDR1 reads SGHTA; CDR2 reads FQGNSA. The CDR3 has 13 residues.

The chain recombines TRBV7-2 with TRBJ1-5, with no clear D. This TCR was recovered from an adult man with Graves' hyperthyroidism. Sequenced: peripheral blood or thyroid tissue (not recorded which). In nucleotides, the CDR3 is TGTGCCAGCAGCTCGCCGGATAGTCAGCCCCAGCATTTG. It encodes CASSSPDSQPQHL.